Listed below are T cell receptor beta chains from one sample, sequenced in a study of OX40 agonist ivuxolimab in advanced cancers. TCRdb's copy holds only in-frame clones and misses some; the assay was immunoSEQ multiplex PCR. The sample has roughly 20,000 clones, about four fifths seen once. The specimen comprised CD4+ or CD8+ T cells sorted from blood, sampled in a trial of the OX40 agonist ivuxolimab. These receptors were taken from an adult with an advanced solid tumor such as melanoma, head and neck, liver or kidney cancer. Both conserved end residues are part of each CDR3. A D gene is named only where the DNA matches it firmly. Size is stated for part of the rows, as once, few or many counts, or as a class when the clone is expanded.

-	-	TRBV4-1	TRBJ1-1	TGCGCCAGCAATCCGGGACCGTTTAACACTGAAGCTTTCTTT	CASNPGPFNTEAFF
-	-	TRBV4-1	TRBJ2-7	TGCGCCAGCAGCCAAGGACAGCTCTACGAGCAGTACTTC	CASSQGQLYEQYF
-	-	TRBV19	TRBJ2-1	TGTGCCAGTACTCAGGGGGGGAATGAGCAGTTCTTC	CASTQGGNEQFF
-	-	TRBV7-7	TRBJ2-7	TGTGCTAGCAGCTTAGCGATCAGTTACGAGCAGTACTTC	CASSLAISYEQYF
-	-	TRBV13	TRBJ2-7	TGTGCCAGCAGCTCGATCTCCTACGAGCAGTACTTC	CASSSISYEQYF
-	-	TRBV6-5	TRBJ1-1	TGTGCCAGCAGTTATACAGGGCCGAACACTGAAGCTTTCTTT	CASSYTGPNTEAFF
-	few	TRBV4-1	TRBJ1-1	TGCGCCAGCAGCCAAGGGTTGGCAGCTAACACTGAAGCTTTCTTT	CASSQGLAANTEAFF
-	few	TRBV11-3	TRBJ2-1	TGTGCCAGCAGCCCCCCGGTGGGTGAGCAGTTCTTC	CASSPPVGEQFF
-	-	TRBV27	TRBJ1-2	TGTGCCAGCAGTTTTCTCGGGGACGGACGGGGCTACACCTTC	CASSFLGDGRGYTF
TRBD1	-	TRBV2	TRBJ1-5	TGTGCCAGCAGGGACAGGTATCAGCCCCAGCATTTT	CASRDRYQPQHF
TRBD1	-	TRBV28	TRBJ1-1	TGTGCCAGCAGCTACGGAGGGGGCCCTGAAGCTTTCTTT	CASSYGGGPEAFF
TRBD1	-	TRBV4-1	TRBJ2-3	TGCGCCAGCAGCCAAGATCAAGGGGGCTCCTTCACAGATACGCAGTATTTT	CASSQDQGGSFTDTQYF
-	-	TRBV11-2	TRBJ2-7	TGTGCCAGCAGCTTCTCAGGTAGCTCCTACGAGCAGTACTTC	CASSFSGSSYEQYF
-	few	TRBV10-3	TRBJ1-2	TGTGCCATCGGTATCACCGCCGCCACTAACTATGGCTACACCTTC	CAIGITAATNYGYTF
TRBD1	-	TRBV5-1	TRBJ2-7	TGCGCCAGCAGCTTAGGACCAACAGGGGGCACCTACGAGCAGTACTTC	CASSLGPTGGTYEQYF
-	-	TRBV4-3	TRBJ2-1	TGCGCCAGCAGCCAAGTAAAGGGAGGTTACGTGGGTTCTTGGAATGAGCAGTTCTTC	CASSQVKGGYVGSWNEQFF
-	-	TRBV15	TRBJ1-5	TGTGCCACCAGCAGAGATCGAATCTCGACCGAGAATAGCAATCAGCCCCAGCATTTT	CATSRDRISTENSNQPQHF
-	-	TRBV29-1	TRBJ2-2	TGCAGCGTCGTAGTAGGCGGGGAGCTGTTTTTT	CSVVVGGELFF
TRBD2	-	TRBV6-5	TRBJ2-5	TGTGCCAGCAGTTACTCGGGACTAGCGGGGTCGGAGACCCAGTACTTC	CASSYSGLAGSETQYF
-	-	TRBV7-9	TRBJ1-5	TGTGCCAGCAGCTTGTCCAGGGAGGTCAATCAGCCCCAGCATTTT	CASSLSREVNQPQHF
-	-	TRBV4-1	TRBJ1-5	TGCGCCAGCAGCCAAGAGAGGGGGTGGCCCCAGCATTTT	CASSQERGWPQHF
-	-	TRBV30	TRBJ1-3	TGTGCCTGGACGGCCTCTGGAAACACCATATATTTT	CAWTASGNTIYF
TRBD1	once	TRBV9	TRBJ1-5	TGTGCCAGTAGCGCTCTAACAGGGGACAATCAGCCCCAGCATTTT	CASSALTGDNQPQHF
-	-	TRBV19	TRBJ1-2	TGTGCCAGTAGTATGACGCGCTCGAGCTACACCTTC	CASSMTRSSYTF
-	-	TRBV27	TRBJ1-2	TGTGCCAGCAGTTTATCGGAGGGGACATCATACTATGGCTACACCTTC	CASSLSEGTSYYGYTF
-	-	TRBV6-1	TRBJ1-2	TGTGCCAGCAGTGTCCGGACAACCTATGGCTACACCTTC	CASSVRTTYGYTF
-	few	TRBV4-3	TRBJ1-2	TGCGCCAGCAGCCAAGAAAACACCTATGGCTACACCTTC	CASSQENTYGYTF